This TCR beta chain was sequenced during a study of blood T cell repertoires in COVID-19. Background on the study: Acute and convalescent COVID-19 specimens originated in the United States, Italy and Spain. The cDNA or gDNA used as material had been derived from T cells, B-cell-depleted T cells, or PBMCs.

How the authors handled the data: How many nucleated cells were present was estimated from reference gene primer amplification. TCRdb's table, derived via immunoSEQ multiplex PCR, lists solely in-frame clones and lacks some. V, J and clone size are taken as reported in that table, and D and trimming were inferred from the DNA itself. The sample has 210,000 or so clones, about 83% seen once. Germline V gene lookup returns CDR1 MNHEY and CDR2 SVGAGI. Trimming cost V 5 bases and J 7 bases, with 14 bases left between them. CDR3 length equals 13 residues. This clone has just one count. The chain has TRBV6-5 and TRBJ1-1, with D perhaps TRBD1 (5 bases). This receptor was obtained from a woman aged 45-60 years with active or convalescent COVID-19. Material for sequencing was peripheral blood. In nucleotides, the CDR3 is TGTGCCAGCAGTCTCAGGGTCAACCTTGAAGCTTTCTTT. Translated: CASSLRVNLEAFF.